This T cell receptor beta chain derives from a study of blood T cell repertoires in COVID-19. The wider study: COVID-19 samples, acute and convalescent, were from the United States, Italy and Spain. The analysed material was cDNA or gDNA that came from T cells, B-cell-depleted T cells, or PBMCs.

As originally analysed: Reference gene primer amplification gave nucleated cell count estimates. This table comes from immunoSEQ multiplex PCR, and its TCRdb copy is limited to in-frame clones, with some not included. V and J calls plus clone size are reproduced from that table; the DNA served to infer D and trimming. Altogether 120,000 or so clones are present, about 79% being singletons, with the ten largest covering 30% to 45%. The sample was peripheral blood. The TCR originated in a man between 40 and 49 years old with active or convalescent COVID-19.

The CDR3 loop reads CAWSDERNEKLFF. The CDR3 DNA follows: TGTGCCTGGAGTGACGAGCGTAATGAAAAACTGTTTTTT. The chain couples TRBV30 to TRBJ1-4; no firm D call. The germline V gene encodes CDR1 GTSNPN and CDR2 SVGIG (reference sequence). The CDR3 loop spans 13 amino acids. The V and J ends lost 1 base and 4 bases respectively, with 7 bases between them.